The clone carrying this T cell receptor beta chain showed up just once. The data originate from a study of technical replicates of blood from a few donors. This CDR3 spans 16 amino acids. Between the trimmed V and J ends, which lost 5 bases and 6 bases, there was a span of 23 bases. CDR1 and CDR2 (germline): SNHLY, FYNNEI. The protocol was immunoSEQ multiplex PCR, while the TCRdb copy is restricted to in-frame clones and leaves out a portion. The sample contains approximately 100,000 clones, roughly 95% of which appear only once. Sequencing was carried out using T cells isolated from PBMCs. The sequence derives from a human donor in good health. The chain has TRBV2 and TRBJ2-7; unclear D gene. DNA of the CDR3: TGTGCCAGCAGTAAAAAGACTCCACTCTTCACCGGCGAGCAGTACTTC. Protein sequence: CASSKKTPLFTGEQYF.